This passage covers 18 T cell receptor beta chains from one sample sequenced in a study of regulatory T cells in long-lasting Graves disease. Noted time point: newly diagnosed GD, antithyroid drugs for less than 3 months. Isolated PBMC RNA provided the starting material for the TCR library. Researchers made TCR beta libraries by using iRepertoire HTBI primers and running Arm-PCR on CDR3 regions. TCRdb ran MiXCR on the multiplex PCR reads and lists one entry per CDR3 protein. The sample yields roughly 610,000 distinct CDR3 sequences, 16% seen once. These data are also associated with another study on T cells in Graves' hyperthyroidism and ophthalmopathy.

The sequencing here drew on peripheral blood mononuclear cells (PBMCs), taken at new diagnosis, from a patient treated with antithyroid drugs. These receptors were taken from a woman aged 25 to 39 with Graves disease.

This clonotype appeared many times. The junction shows a germline mismatch at one end, possibly a read error. The genes are TRBV5-1 and TRBJ2-7, with 10 positions matching TRBD2. Germline V gene lookup returns CDR1 SGHRS and CDR2 YFSETQ. The CDR3 spans 14 residues. The CDR3 DNA reads TGCGCCAGCAGCTTGACTAGCGGGACCCTCCCGCGACGCTTC. It translates to CASSLTSGTLPRRF.

The CDR3 DNA reads as TGTGCCAGCAGGGGGACAGGGGTCTACAATGAGCAGTTCTTC. Protein product: CASRGTGVYNEQFF. The V and J genes are TRBV24-1 and TRBJ2-1; 10 bases match TRBD1. CDR3 length: 14 residues. Trimming at V came to 11 bases and at J to 3 bases, leaving 6 bases not matched to a gene. Germline V CDR1 and CDR2: KGHDR, SFDVKD.

This clonotype has at least ten counts. The V and J genes are TRBV12-3 or TRBV12-4 and TRBJ2-7; D perhaps matches TRBD2 (6 bases). This CDR3 spans 14 amino acids. Trimming removed 4 bases from V and 7 bases from J, with 17 bases in between. The CDR3 region is CASSSGRRLREQYF. CDR3 DNA sequence: TGTGCCAGCAGTTCCGGGAGAAGATTGAGGGAGCAGTACTTC.

This chain joins TRBV7-2 and TRBJ1-4; tentative D call: TRBD1 (6 bases). Trimming took off 4 bases at V and 0 bases at J, with 12 bases between the two ends. Germline CDR1 and CDR2: SGHTA and FQGNSA. The CDR3 loop spans 16 amino acids. CDR3 in amino acids: CASSWGGRATNEKLFF. Here the CDR3 DNA reads TGTGCCAGCAGCTGGGGGGGCCGTGCAACTAATGAAAAACTGTTTTTT.

Ten or more counts support this clonotype. The chain uses TRBV18 and TRBJ2-7; 9 bases are a match to TRBD1. Germline CDR1 is KGHSH and CDR2 is LQKENI. The junction had 5 bases not matched to a gene; V was cut back by 6 bases and J by 2 bases. The CDR3 totals 14 residues. The CDR3, as DNA: TGTGCCAGCTCTCGAGGGACAGGGACCTACGAGCAGTACTTC. This gives the protein CASSRGTGTYEQYF. The variable domain in full, completed from reference TRBV18 and TRBJ2-7, reads NAGVMQNPRHLVRRRGQEARLRCSPMKGHSHVYWYRQLPEEGLKFMVYLQKENIIDESGMPKERFSAEFPKEGPSILRIQQVVRGDSAAYFCASSRGTGTYEQYFGPGTRLTVT.

This clonotype was seen a handful of times. The chain uses TRBV5-1 and TRBJ1-4; D gene uncertain. The DNA end is more similar to TRBJ1-6, so the J call may be wrong. The germline V gene has CDR1 SGHRS and CDR2 YFSETQ. This CDR3 spans 13 amino acids. As DNA, the CDR3 is TGCGCCAGCAGCTTGGAAAAGTATACACCCCTCCACTTT. As protein: CASSLEKYTPLHF.

The genes are TRBV18 and TRBJ2-1, with a weak D call TRBD1 (5 bases). This CDR3 comprises 14 residues. The germline gives CDR1 KGHSH, CDR2 LQKENI. V was cut by 3 bases and J by 10 bases, with 16 bases left in between. The CDR3: CASSPPDNSYEQFF. The CDR3 nucleotides are TGTGCCAGCTCACCCCCGGACAACTCCTACGAGCAGTTCTTC.

This clonotype was counted at least ten times. The rearrangement uses TRBV27 and TRBJ1-5; D is uncertain. Between the trimmed V and J ends, which lost 0 bases and 10 bases, there was a span of 13 bases. Germline loops: CDR1 MNHEY, CDR2 SMNVEV (reference sequence). The CDR3 sequence is 14 residues long. CDR3 sequence reads: CASSLSGPSRPQHF. The CDR3 region has the DNA TGTGCCAGCAGTTTATCTGGACCCAGCAGACCCCAGCATTTT.

V and J are TRBV12-3 or TRBV12-4 and TRBJ2-7; D remains unclear. This CDR3 comprises 17 residues. V gave up 5 bases and J gave up 1 base, with 21 bases separating them. Written as DNA, the CDR3 is TGTGCCAGCAGTCGCCGACACATCTCCGGGCCTTCCTACGAGCAGTACTTC. It codes for CASSRRHISGPSYEQYF.

This clonotype occurred many times. CDR3 in DNA: TGTGCCAGCAGTGGAGATACGCAGTATTTT. Its translation is CASSGDTQYF. V is TRBV12-3 or TRBV12-4 and J is TRBJ2-3; no firm D call. This CDR3 contains 10 residues. Trimming took off 5 bases at V and 5 bases at J, with 2 bases between the two ends.

This clonotype has at least ten counts. This chain connects TRBV20-1 to TRBJ2-7; a weak D match, TRBD1 (8 bases). The CDR3 has 13 amino acids. Germline V CDR1 and CDR2: DFQATT, SNEGSKA (reference sequence). V was cut by 6 bases and J by 1 base, with 13 bases left in between. The chain's CDR3 is CSAGGTGSYEQYF. CDR3 DNA sequence: TGCAGTGCCGGGGGGACAGGATCCTACGAGCAGTACTTC.

The chain links TRBV20-1 to TRBJ2-7, with 8 bases that match TRBD2. The CDR3 contains 15 residues. From germline, CDR1 is DFQATT and CDR2 SNEGSKA (reference sequence). V lost 0 bases and J lost 6; bases outside the gene matches: 10. The CDR3 region has the DNA TGCAGTGCTAGAGATCTGGCGGGGGGTAGGGCCGAGCAGTACTTC. Translated: CSARDLAGGRAEQYF.

This clonotype was picked up a small number of times. The chain combines TRBV6-2 or TRBV6-3 with TRBJ1-2; D call uncertain. The CDR3 totals 12 residues. Trimming stripped 6 bases from V and 8 bases from J, with 13 bases between. Germline assignment: CDR1 MNHEY and CDR2 SVGEGT. The CDR3 region is CASSTTKQGYTF. In nucleotides, the CDR3 is TGTGCCAGCAGCACCACCAAGCAGGGCTACACCTTC.

In this sample, this clonotype turned up many times. The CDR3 here is CASSPLGQGASGNTIYF. The CDR3 nucleotides read TGTGCCAGCAGTCCGCTCGGACAGGGGGCGTCTGGAAACACCATATATTTT. The chain uses TRBV28 and TRBJ1-3; 11 nucleotides agree with TRBD1. Per germline, CDR1 MDHEN and CDR2 SYDVKM. The J segment lost 1 base and the V segment lost 5 bases, leaving 7 bases of the junction unmatched. The CDR3 sequence is 17 residues long.

The genes are TRBV20-1 and TRBJ2-1; 10 bases align to TRBD2. CDR3 length equals 13 residues. The germline CDR1 and CDR2 sequences are DFQATT and SNEGSKA (reference sequence). The ends lost 0 bases at V and 13 bases at J; junction bases unmatched: 6. This CDR3 is CSAREKREGPQFF. For the CDR3, the DNA is TGCAGTGCTAGAGAAAAGCGGGAGGGCCCACAGTTCTTC.

This clonotype is a singleton in its sample. This is likely a read error, given that the CDR3 carries no conserved phenylalanine or tryptophan at its end. The J gene is TRBJ1-1, the V gene TRBV28; D perhaps matches TRBD1 (5 bases). The germline V and J ends were trimmed by 7 bases and 5 bases, with 8 bases remaining between them. This CDR3 region has 11 residues. Germline assignment: CDR1 MDHEN and CDR2 SYDVKM. The CDR3 is CASIRGTEAFL. CDR3 DNA sequence: TGTGCCAGCATCCGGGGGACTGAAGCTTTCCTT.

This clonotype has at least ten counts. V is TRBV28 and J is TRBJ1-2; 7 positions agree with TRBD1. This CDR3 spans 12 amino acids. Germline loops: CDR1 MDHEN, CDR2 SYDVKM. The ends lost 5 bases at V and 8 bases at J; junction bases unmatched: 5. CDR3 sequence reads: CASSKQGRGYTF. The DNA for the CDR3 is TGTGCCAGCAGTAAACAGGGGAGAGGCTACACCTTC.

This clonotype was detected ten times or more. This chain uses TRBV12-5 with TRBJ2-2; 10 nucleotides match TRBD1. This CDR3 has 15 amino acids. Germline V gives CDR1 LGHNT, CDR2 FRNRAP. The trim removed 4 bases at V and 7 bases at J, leaving 6 bases unmatched. The CDR3 protein is CASGSWTGGNGELFF. The DNA of the CDR3 is TGTGCTAGTGGTTCTTGGACAGGGGGAAACGGGGAGCTGTTTTTT.